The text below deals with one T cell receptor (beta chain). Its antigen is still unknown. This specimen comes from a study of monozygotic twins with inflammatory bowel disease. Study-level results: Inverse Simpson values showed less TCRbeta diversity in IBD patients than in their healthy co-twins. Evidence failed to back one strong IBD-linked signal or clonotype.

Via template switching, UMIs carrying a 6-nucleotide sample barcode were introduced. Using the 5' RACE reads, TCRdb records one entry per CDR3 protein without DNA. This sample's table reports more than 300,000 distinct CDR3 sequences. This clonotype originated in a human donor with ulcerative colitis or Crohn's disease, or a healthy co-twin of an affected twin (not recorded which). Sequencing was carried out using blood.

The chain's CDR3 is CASSLVAGGLNEQFF. V is TRBV7-2 and J is TRBJ2-1; the D call of TRBD2 rests on TCRdb alone, since no DNA is present to check it. This CDR3 is built from 15 residues. Germline CDR1 reads SGHTA; CDR2 reads FQGNSA.